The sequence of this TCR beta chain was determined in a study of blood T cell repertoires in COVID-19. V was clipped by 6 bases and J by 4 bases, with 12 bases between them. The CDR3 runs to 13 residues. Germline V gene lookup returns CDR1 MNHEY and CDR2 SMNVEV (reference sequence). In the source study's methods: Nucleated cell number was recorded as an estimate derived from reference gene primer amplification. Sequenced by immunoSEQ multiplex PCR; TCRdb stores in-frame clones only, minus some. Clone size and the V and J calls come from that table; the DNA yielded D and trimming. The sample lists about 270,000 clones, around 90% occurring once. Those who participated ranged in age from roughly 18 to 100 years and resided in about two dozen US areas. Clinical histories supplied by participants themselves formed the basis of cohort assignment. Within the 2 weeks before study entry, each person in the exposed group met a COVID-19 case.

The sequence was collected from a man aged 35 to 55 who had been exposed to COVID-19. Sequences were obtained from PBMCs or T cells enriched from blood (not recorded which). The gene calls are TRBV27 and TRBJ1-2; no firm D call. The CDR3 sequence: CASSNGVFYGYTF. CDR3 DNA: TGTGCCAGCAGCAACGGGGTATTCTATGGCTACACCTTC.